The clone carrying this T cell receptor (beta chain) was seen only a few times. The germline gene is not matched at one end of the junction; a read error may be the cause. These data originate in a study of shared clonotypes between healthy human individuals. Study overall: Per-donor plates numbered three CD4 naive, three CD4 memory, two CD8 naive and one CD8 memory.

Profiled with immunoSEQ multiplex PCR; TCRdb holds only in-frame clones, not every one. The data hold about 680,000 clones, with 55% to 85% observed a single time. CDR1 is ENHRY and CDR2 is SYGVKD in the germline V gene. This CDR3 comprises 17 residues. A split of CD4+ cells into CD45RA+ naive and CD45RA-negative memory subsets was performed. The TCR was taken from a woman aged 25-40 years in good health. This chain connects TRBV10-3 to TRBJ1-2; perhaps TRBD1 as D (6 bases). Sequenced input: memory CD4+ T cells sorted from blood. The subset was: CD45RA-negative fraction. The CDR3 DNA follows: TGTGCCAGCAGTTACCTCTTGACAGGCGCGGTAAACTATGGCTACACCTTC. Residues: CASSYLLTGAVNYGYTF.